A single sample is the source of the 30 T cell receptor beta chains below, sequenced in a study of low-dose radiotherapy and immunotherapy resistance in tumors. TRAV- and TRBV-specific primers primed first-strand cDNA, covering alpha and beta chains. TCR amplification involved roughly 21 PCR cycles with a constant-region primer and V-primer adapter. TCRdb recomputed calls from the reads with MiXCR, one row per CDR3 protein. The profile shows around 68,000 distinct CDR3 sequences, around 27% of them singletons. Sample time point: before trial treatment. Sequencing used PBMCs, obtained before treatment. The source is a male donor with rectosigmoid adenocarcinoma.

The table lists this clonotype with many counts. The chain's CDR3 is CATSDPGQGNYGYTF. As DNA, the CDR3 is TGTGCCACCAGTGATCCGGGACAGGGGAACTATGGCTACACCTTC. V and J are TRBV24-1 and TRBJ1-2; 10 bases align to TRBD1. J gave up 2 bases and V 3 bases, and 2 bases lay outside the gene matches. Germline V CDR1 and CDR2: KGHDR, SFDVKD. This CDR3 is 15 amino acids long.

This clonotype has ten or more counts. The chain uses TRBV11-3 and TRBJ2-1; the match to TRBD2 covers 8 bases. The CDR3 length is 18 residues. Trimming cost V 0 bases and J 3 bases; bases outside gene matches: 10. The germline gives CDR1 SGHNT, CDR2 YENEEA. CDR3 DNA sequence: TGTGCCAGCAGCTTAGACCAAAGCGGGAGCGCTCACTACAATGAGCAGTTCTTC. Protein sequence: CASSLDQSGSAHYNEQFF.

This clonotype was picked up many times. The chain carries TRBV11-3 and TRBJ2-1; a possible D gene is TRBD2 (6 bases). Germline V gene lookup returns CDR1 SGHNT and CDR2 YENEEA. CDR3 length equals 15 residues. The V and J ends lost 1 base and 6 bases respectively, with 13 bases between them. The DNA of the CDR3 is TGTGCCAGCAGCTTAGCGTCACTAGCCTCCAATGAGCAGTTCTTC. It is translated as CASSLASLASNEQFF.

This clonotype has ten or more counts. The chain joins TRBV12-3 or TRBV12-4 to TRBJ2-7; no firm D call. The ends were cut back, 3 bases at V and 3 bases at J, with 9 bases in the middle. The CDR3 length is 13 residues. The CDR3 loop is CASSFMPNYEQYF. The CDR3 coding sequence is TGTGCCAGCAGTTTTATGCCCAACTACGAGCAGTACTTC.

This clonotype was seen many times. J is TRBJ2-7 and V is TRBV4-1; D is unresolved. The CDR3 has 14 amino acids. The germline CDR1 and CDR2 sequences are MGHRA and YSYEKL. Trimming shortened V by 0 bases and J by 2 bases, and 8 bases separated the two germline ends. The CDR3 region is CASSQEPRPYEQYF. The CDR3 nucleotides read TGCGCCAGCAGCCAAGAGCCCCGACCCTACGAGCAGTACTTC.

This clonotype was picked up many times. V usage is TRBV7-8 and J usage is TRBJ2-2, with D possibly being TRBD1 (5 bases). V shed 2 bases and J shed 6 bases, with 16 bases lying between them. The CDR3 has 16 residues. CDR1 SGHVS and CDR2 FQNEAQ come from the germline V gene. DNA for the CDR3: TGTGCCAGCAGCTTAAGCGTGGGGCTTGGCGCCGGGGAGCTGTTTTTT. The encoded protein is CASSLSVGLGAGELFF.

In the case of this clonotype: A far larger clone is one nucleotide away, so this likely arose from a read error. The chain uses TRBV6-5 and TRBJ2-1, with 9 bases that match TRBD2. The CDR3 contains 17 residues. The V gene end was trimmed by 7 bases and the J gene end by 13 bases; junction bases not matched to a gene: 23. Germline CDR1 reads MNHEY; CDR2 reads SVGAGI. CDR3 nucleotides: TGTGCCAGCACCCCCAAGGGGGCTAGCGGGACGGGGGAGACCCAGTTCTTC. The encoded protein is CASTPKGASGTGETQFF.

This clonotype was seen ten or more times. The V call is TRBV24-1, the J call TRBJ2-1; 9 nucleotides line up with TRBD2. Germline V gene data show CDR1 as KGHDR and CDR2 as SFDVKD. CDR3 length: 14 residues. V trimming: 6 bases; J trimming: 6 bases; junction bases outside the gene matches: 5. The CDR3 DNA reads as TGTGCCACCAGTCTCTCGCGGGGGGGCAATGAGCAGTTCTTC. Its translation is CATSLSRGGNEQFF.

This clonotype was observed many times. The rearrangement joins TRBV5-1 to TRBJ2-4; perhaps TRBD1 as D (5 bases). CDR1 is SGHRS, CDR2 YFSETQ, per germline. V lost 0 bases, J lost 5 bases, and 9 bases lay in between. The CDR3 runs to 14 residues. The CDR3 protein is CASSLGQSENIQYF. The CDR3 region has the DNA TGCGCCAGCAGCTTGGGACAGAGTGAAAACATTCAGTACTTC.

The table lists this clonotype with many counts. The V gene is TRBV5-8, the J gene TRBJ1-2; D is unclear. From germline, CDR1 is SGHTS and CDR2 YDEGEE. The CDR3 is 13 amino acids. Deletions cut 0 bases from V and 3 bases from J, with 6 bases between. Here the CDR3 DNA reads TGTGCCAGCAGCTTGGGACGGCACTATGGCTACACCTTC. Its translation: CASSLGRHYGYTF.

This clonotype was observed many times. The V and J genes are TRBV19 and TRBJ2-1; possible D gene TRBD2, 6 bases. Looked up from germline, CDR1 is LNHDA and CDR2 is SQIVND (reference sequence). Trimming took off 3 bases at V and 3 bases at J, with 9 bases between the two ends. This CDR3 comprises 14 residues. CDR3: CASSMGTFYNEQFF. The CDR3 nucleotides read TGTGCCAGTAGTATGGGGACTTTCTACAATGAGCAGTTCTTC.

Regarding this clonotype: Since a much larger clone is just one base distant, this may be a read error. The chain uses TRBV7-2 and TRBJ2-3; unclear D gene. Trimming stripped 2 bases from V and 4 bases from J, with 13 bases between. Germline lookup yields CDR1 SGHTA and CDR2 FQGNSA. The CDR3 covers 15 residues. CDR3 sequence: CASSLTLWSADTQYF. The CDR3 bases are TGTGCCAGCAGCTTAACACTATGGAGCGCAGATACGCAGTATTTT.

The rearrangement uses TRBV4-1 and TRBJ2-7, with a tentative D call TRBD1 (5 bases). This CDR3 contains 15 residues. CDR1 is MGHRA, CDR2 YSYEKL, per germline. Trimming shortened V by 0 bases and J by 2 bases, and 11 bases separated the two germline ends. The CDR3, as DNA: TGCGCCAGCAGCCAAGAGCTTACAGGTACCTACGAGCAGTACTTC. It translates to CASSQELTGTYEQYF.

This clonotype occurred many times. The V call is TRBV6-2 or TRBV6-3, the J call TRBJ2-3, with TRBD2 identical over 8 bases. Per the germline V gene, CDR1 is MNHEY and CDR2 is SVGEGT. The CDR3 loop spans 17 amino acids. The junction had 5 bases not matched to a gene; V was cut back by 0 bases and J by 0 bases. The chain's CDR3 is CASSYSAPSGSTDTQYF. The CDR3 coding sequence is TGTGCCAGCAGTTACTCGGCGCCTAGCGGGAGCACAGATACGCAGTATTTT.

In this sample, this clonotype turned up many times. The J gene is TRBJ1-1, the V gene TRBV7-2; a possible D gene is TRBD1 (6 bases). Germline V CDR1 and CDR2: SGHTA, FQGNSA. With 9 bases removed from V and 4 bases from J, the gap between germline ends came to 15 bases. This CDR3 has 13 residues. CDR3 sequence: CASLGGLVTEAFF. The CDR3, as DNA: TGTGCCAGTCTCGGGGGGCTCGTCACTGAAGCTTTCTTT.

Only a few counts were recorded for this clonotype. This likely stems from a read error, as it lies one base from a far larger clone. This rearrangement joins TRBV14 to TRBJ2-7, with 9 nucleotides matching TRBD2. Per germline, CDR1 SGHDN and CDR2 FVKESK. This CDR3 is built from 12 residues. V dropped 4 bases and J dropped 9; count of bases not matched to a gene: 4. CDR3 region: CASSLGLAGQYF. CDR3 in DNA: TGTGCCAGCAGCCTGGGACTAGCCGGGCAGTACTTC.

There are a few counts of this clonotype. With a far larger clone one base away, a read error is the likely cause. The chain carries TRBV5-4 and TRBJ2-1; 7 bases align to TRBD1. The CDR3 covers 15 residues. Germline values: CDR1 SGHNT, CDR2 YYREEE (reference sequence). V lost 4 bases and J lost 10; bases outside the gene matches: 14. The CDR3 loop is CASSPAGTASYEQFF. For the CDR3, the DNA is TGTGCCAGCAGCCCAGCCGGGACAGCTTCCTACGAGCAGTTCTTC. Together with reference TRBV5-4 and TRBJ2-1, the CDR3 gives the full variable domain: ETGVTQSPTHLIKTRGQQVTLRCSSQSGHNTVSWYQQALGQGPQFIFQYYREEENGRGNFPPRFSGLQFPNYSSELNVNALELDDSALYLCASSPAGTASYEQFFGPGTRLTVL.

This clonotype was detected many times. The gene calls are TRBV10-3 and TRBJ2-2; D may correspond to TRBD1 or TRBD2 (5 bases each). This CDR3 comprises 15 residues. CDR1 and CDR2 from the germline V gene are ENHRY and SYGVKD. With 6 bases removed from V and 1 base from J, the gap between germline ends came to 12 bases. DNA of the CDR3: TGTGCCATCAGCGCTAGAGGGGTGAACACCGGGGAGCTGTTTTTT. Translation gives CAISARGVNTGELFF.

This clonotype was seen at least ten times. This rearrangement joins TRBV6-2 or TRBV6-3 to TRBJ1-4; a possible D gene is TRBD1 (5 bases). V lost 4 bases to trimming and J lost 6 bases, with 15 bases between them. The CDR3 covers 15 residues. CDR1 is MNHEY and CDR2 is SVGEGT in the germline V gene. The CDR3 sequence: CASSSYDRGDEKLFF. The CDR3 DNA reads as TGTGCCAGCAGTTCATACGACCGAGGGGATGAAAAACTGTTTTTT.

This clonotype has ten or more counts. The chain joins TRBV27 to TRBJ2-1, with D maybe TRBD1 (5 bases). Trimming left V 5 bases short and J 6 bases short, with 20 bases between. The germline V gene encodes CDR1 MNHEY and CDR2 SMNVEV (reference sequence). The CDR3 length is 16 residues. CDR3 DNA: TGTGCCAGCAGTGGCCTCGTGGGGCCTCGGCTCAATGAGCAGTTCTTC. Translation: CASSGLVGPRLNEQFF.

This clonotype came up many times. This chain links TRBV28 with TRBJ1-6; D is possibly TRBD1 (6 bases). This CDR3 region has 13 residues. Germline CDR1 and CDR2: MDHEN and SYDVKM. V was clipped by 8 bases and J by 6 bases, with 11 bases between them. The CDR3: CASAWDTNSPLHF. The CDR3 bases are TGTGCCAGCGCCTGGGACACTAATTCACCCCTCCACTTT.

This clonotype has at least ten counts. This chain links TRBV5-4 with TRBJ2-6; D may be TRBD1 (5 bases). V was trimmed by 5 bases and J by 3 bases, leaving 12 bases between them. This CDR3 is 15 amino acids long. CDR1 and CDR2 (germline): SGHNT, YYREEE (reference sequence). CDR3 coding DNA: TGTGCCAGCAGTTTTTCAGGGTTTGGGGCCAACGTCCTGACTTTC. This encodes CASSFSGFGANVLTF.

This clonotype came up many times. The CDR3 DNA follows: TGTGCCAGTAGCCTACTAGGTGAGCAGTTCTTC. Translated: CASSLLGEQFF. The V call is TRBV19, the J call TRBJ2-1, with D maybe TRBD2 (5 bases). Trimming removed 6 bases from V and 9 bases from J, with 9 bases in between. Per germline, CDR1 LNHDA and CDR2 SQIVND (reference sequence). This CDR3 is 11 amino acids long.

This clonotype has a count of ten or more. The J gene is TRBJ2-5, the V gene TRBV28, with D perhaps matching TRBD1 (7 bases). Trimming pared 4 bases from V and 1 base from J, leaving 16 bases between. Per the germline V gene, CDR1 is MDHEN and CDR2 is SYDVKM. The CDR3 has 16 residues. The CDR3 loop is CASSSRQGGGQETQYF. The CDR3 nucleotides are TGTGCCAGCAGTTCAAGACAGGGAGGTGGCCAAGAGACCCAGTACTTC.

In its sample, this clonotype was seen many times. This rearrangement joins TRBV2 to TRBJ2-5, with 9 bases identical to TRBD1. Germline lookup yields CDR1 SNHLY and CDR2 FYNNEI. The CDR3 covers 16 residues. J was trimmed by 7 bases and V by 6 bases; bases with no gene match: 15. The DNA for the CDR3 is TGTGCCAGCAGCCACACCCAAGGGGGACAGGGACGGACCCAGTACTTC. Protein sequence: CASSHTQGGQGRTQYF.

This clonotype appeared many times. The rearrangement links TRBV24-1 to TRBJ2-7, with 7 nucleotides matching TRBD2. J lost 5 bases, V lost 12 bases, and 27 bases had no gene match. Germline V gives CDR1 KGHDR, CDR2 SFDVKD. The CDR3 length is 18 residues. This CDR3 reads CASIRREGRTAPPNEQYF. For the CDR3, the DNA is TGTGCCTCCATTCGGAGGGAGGGCCGAACCGCGCCTCCTAACGAGCAGTACTTC.

A word on this clonotype: A single base separates this from a much larger clone, so it may be a read error. The chain employs TRBV19 and TRBJ2-1; 10 bases align to TRBD1. CDR3 length: 12 residues. V lost 11 bases, J lost 9 bases, and 7 bases stayed unmatched. Germline V gives CDR1 LNHDA, CDR2 SQIVND (reference sequence). Here the CDR3 reads CASRQGAREQFF. CDR3 bases: TGTGCCTCCAGACAGGGGGCGCGTGAGCAGTTCTTC.

In its sample, this clonotype was seen many times. The chain links TRBV5-1 to TRBJ2-2, with 8 nucleotides matching TRBD1. Germline V gene data show CDR1 as SGHRS and CDR2 as YFSETQ. The ends lost 7 bases at V and 6 bases at J; junction bases unmatched: 5. The CDR3 sequence is 13 residues long. The CDR3 DNA reads TGCGCCAGCGGGACAGGAGGCCCCGGGGAGCTGTTTTTT. Amino acids: CASGTGGPGELFF.

This clonotype was seen at least ten times. The chain couples TRBV20-1 to TRBJ1-2; D gene ambiguous. Trimming stripped 3 bases from V and 1 base from J, with 9 bases between. This CDR3 comprises 13 residues. Germline V gives CDR1 DFQATT, CDR2 SNEGSKA (reference sequence). Here the CDR3 reads CSASLNSNYGYTF. CDR3 DNA sequence: TGCAGTGCTAGCCTGAACAGTAACTATGGCTACACCTTC.

The rearrangement uses TRBV29-1 and TRBJ2-7; unclear D gene. Germline loops: CDR1 SQVTM, CDR2 ANQGSEA. This CDR3 contains 12 residues. V was shortened by 3 bases and J by 3 bases, with 9 bases between the two germline ends. The CDR3 spells CSVDVANYEQYF. The CDR3 DNA is TGCAGCGTTGATGTGGCGAACTACGAGCAGTACTTC.